This is a list of T cell receptor beta chains from one sample in a study of monozygotic twins with inflammatory bowel disease. Each CDR3 protein gets one entry in TCRdb, which reprocessed the 5' RACE reads and gives no DNA. The sample totals 140,000 to 150,000 distinct CDR3 sequences. Source material: blood. The receptor set was obtained from a human donor with ulcerative colitis or Crohn's disease, or a healthy co-twin of an affected twin (not recorded which). Both conserved end residues are part of each CDR3. Each record gives: V gene, J gene, CDR3 protein.

V: TRBV7-9; J: TRBJ1-4; CDR3: CASSVWSEKLFF
V: TRBV4-1; J: TRBJ1-6; CDR3: CASSQVKLFYNSPLHF
V: TRBV27; J: TRBJ2-7; CDR3: CASSFSTGYEQYF
V: TRBV19; J: TRBJ1-5; CDR3: CASRPGISNQPQHF
V: TRBV4-3; J: TRBJ2-3; CDR3: CASSSSQRESTDTQYF
V: TRBV12-3/TRBV12-4; J: TRBJ2-1; CDR3: CASSSRTGERYNEQFF
V: TRBV20-1; J: TRBJ1-6; CDR3: CSASGQGVYSPLHF
V: TRBV20-1; J: TRBJ1-2; CDR3: CSAPRGAGGYTF
V: TRBV7-2; J: TRBJ2-1; CDR3: CASSFGDEQFF
V: TRBV11-2; J: TRBJ1-1; CDR3: CASSFNKDTEAFF
V: TRBV7-8; J: TRBJ2-1; CDR3: CASSVPRRAGNYNEQFF
V: TRBV27; J: TRBJ1-2; CDR3: CASSLSSAGVYGYTF
V: TRBV20-1; J: TRBJ2-3; CDR3: CSAGLGAGPGDTQYF
V: TRBV6-1; J: TRBJ2-7; CDR3: CASRGDTGGTLDEQYF
V: TRBV5-6; J: TRBJ2-7; CDR3: CASSFNLAGLYEQYF
V: TRBV9; J: TRBJ2-5; CDR3: CASSERRDRGTETQYF
V: TRBV28; J: TRBJ1-2; CDR3: CASSLSVRGTSYGYTF
V: TRBV11-2; J: TRBJ2-7; CDR3: CASSFSSAKAYEQYF
V: TRBV25-1; J: TRBJ1-6; CDR3: CASSARLRDNSPLHF
V: TRBV5-1; J: TRBJ1-1; CDR3: CASSPGGTENTEAFF
V: TRBV12-3/TRBV12-4; J: TRBJ2-1; CDR3: CASSLGGLANEQFF
V: TRBV3-1; J: TRBJ1-1; CDR3: CASSQGGLNTEAFF
V: TRBV25-1; J: TRBJ2-1; CDR3: CASSEWGLANYNEQFF
V: TRBV20-1; J: TRBJ2-1; CDR3: CSARDQLAGRNEQFF
V: TRBV7-3; J: TRBJ2-1; CDR3: CASSPLAGYNEQFF
V: TRBV10-3; J: TRBJ2-1; CDR3: CAITDRYNEQFF
V: TRBV30; J: TRBJ2-1; CDR3: CAWSSTQLYNEQFF
V: TRBV20-1; J: TRBJ1-1; CDR3: CSAMDSNTEAFF
V: TRBV12-3/TRBV12-4; J: TRBJ1-1; CDR3: CASKPTGALEAFF
V: TRBV20-1; J: TRBJ2-7; CDR3: CSASSGGPSYEQYF
V: TRBV25-1; J: TRBJ1-4; CDR3: CASSEPTGGREKLFF
V: TRBV20-1; J: TRBJ1-5; CDR3: CSARDNQLGGQPQHF
V: TRBV30; J: TRBJ2-7; CDR3: CAWSVLAGSEQYF
V: TRBV20-1; J: TRBJ2-3; CDR3: CSAIDPGRSTDTQYF
V: TRBV3-1; J: TRBJ1-1; CDR3: CASSYPGQPEAFF
V: TRBV28; J: TRBJ2-4; CDR3: CASSDPGAGAKNIQYF
V: TRBV20-1; J: TRBJ2-3; CDR3: CSAPRRSGLADTQYF
V: TRBV10-2; J: TRBJ2-3; CDR3: CASSPRLAADTQYF
V: TRBV7-3; J: TRBJ2-2; CDR3: CASSLSGDGELFF
V: TRBV5-1; J: TRBJ1-6; CDR3: CASSLDRGNSPLHF
V: TRBV11-1; J: TRBJ2-4; CDR3: CASSRIPGRRGLTKNIQYF
V: TRBV5-1; J: TRBJ2-2; CDR3: CASGTGATISTGELFF
V: TRBV19; J: TRBJ2-1; CDR3: CASSIIGVHEQFF